The source of this TCR beta chain is a study of vaccination and CD4 T cells after COVID-19. Study summary: Each participant underwent a two-dose regimen of either the BNT162b2 or the mRNA-1273 vaccine. Diagnosis preceded the drawing of post-COVID samples by a median 101 days (range 35 to 161). Broader study findings: Spike mono-reactive clones accounted for 304 of the 307 vaccine-specific clones found in convalescent patients.

In regard to this clonotype: The target antigen is unknown.

The V gene's germline CDR1 is SGHTA and CDR2 FQGNSA. The CDR3 sequence is 16 residues long. Unmatched junction bases numbered 6, after V lost 6 bases and J lost 4 bases. Treatment noted: approximately nine-day PBMC culture with coronavirus spike peptide pools or control peptides (ViraFEST assay). Cultured CD4+ T cell DNA underwent sequencing with the Oncomine TCR Beta short-read assay. In TCRdb, the PCR reads were re-called with MiXCR into one record per CDR3 protein. The sample records about 18,000 distinct CDR3 sequences, under 55% being singletons. This chain joins TRBV7-2 and TRBJ2-2; 12 bases align to TRBD1. The TCR was taken from a human donor who had recovered from COVID-19. This material consisted of CD4+ T cells from blood, cultured in vitro, taken before SARS-CoV-2 vaccination. The CDR3 coding sequence is TGTGCCAGCAGACTGGGACAGGGGGCGGCCACCGGGGAGCTGTTTTTT. As protein: CASRLGQGAATGELFF.